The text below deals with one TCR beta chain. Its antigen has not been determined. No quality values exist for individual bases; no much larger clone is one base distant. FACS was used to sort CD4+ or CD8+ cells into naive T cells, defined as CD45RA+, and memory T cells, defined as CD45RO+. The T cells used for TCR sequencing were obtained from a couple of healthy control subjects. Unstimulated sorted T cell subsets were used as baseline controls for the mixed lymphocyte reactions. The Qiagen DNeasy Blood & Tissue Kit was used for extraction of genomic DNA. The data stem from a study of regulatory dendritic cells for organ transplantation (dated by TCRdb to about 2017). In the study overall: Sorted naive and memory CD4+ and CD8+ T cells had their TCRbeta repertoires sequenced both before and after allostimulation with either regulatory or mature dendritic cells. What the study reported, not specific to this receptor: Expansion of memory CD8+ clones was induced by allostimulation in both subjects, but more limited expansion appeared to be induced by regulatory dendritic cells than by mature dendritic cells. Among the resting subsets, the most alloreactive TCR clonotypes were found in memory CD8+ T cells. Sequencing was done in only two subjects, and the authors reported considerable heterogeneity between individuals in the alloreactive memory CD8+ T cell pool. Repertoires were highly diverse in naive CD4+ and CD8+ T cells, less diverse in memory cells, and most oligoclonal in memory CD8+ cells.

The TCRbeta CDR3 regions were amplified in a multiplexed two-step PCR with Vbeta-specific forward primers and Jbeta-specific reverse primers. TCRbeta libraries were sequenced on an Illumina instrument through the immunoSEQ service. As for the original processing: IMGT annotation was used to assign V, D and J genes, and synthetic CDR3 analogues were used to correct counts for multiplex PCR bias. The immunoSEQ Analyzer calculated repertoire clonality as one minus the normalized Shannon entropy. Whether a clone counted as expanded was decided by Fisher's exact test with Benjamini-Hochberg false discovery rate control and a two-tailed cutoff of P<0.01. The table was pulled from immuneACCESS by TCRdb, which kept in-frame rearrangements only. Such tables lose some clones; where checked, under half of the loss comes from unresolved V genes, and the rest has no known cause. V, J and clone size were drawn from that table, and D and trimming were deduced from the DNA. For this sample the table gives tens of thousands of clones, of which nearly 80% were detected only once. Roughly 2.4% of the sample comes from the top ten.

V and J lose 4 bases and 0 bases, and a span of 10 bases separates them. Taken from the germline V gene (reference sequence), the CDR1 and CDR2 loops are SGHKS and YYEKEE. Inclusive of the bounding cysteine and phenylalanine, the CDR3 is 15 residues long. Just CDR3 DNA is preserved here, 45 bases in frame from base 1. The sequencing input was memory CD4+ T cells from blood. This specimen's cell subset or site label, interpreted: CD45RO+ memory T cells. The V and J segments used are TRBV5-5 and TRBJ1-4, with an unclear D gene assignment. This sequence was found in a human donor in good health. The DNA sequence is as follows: TGTGCCAGCAGCCTACGGCCTGCAACTAATGAAAAACTGTTTTTT. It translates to CASSLRPATNEKLFF.